The TCR beta chain described here comes from a study of blood T cell repertoires in COVID-19. On the study more broadly: Donors in the United States, Italy and Spain gave samples during acute or convalescent COVID-19. PBMCs, B-cell-depleted T cells, or T cells provided the cDNA or gDNA that made up the material.

Trimming cost V 0 bases and J 5 bases; bases outside gene matches: 8. The V gene's germline CDR1 is WNHNN and CDR2 SYGVQD (reference sequence). This CDR3 spans 16 amino acids. Under the authors' procedure: Reference gene primer amplification gave estimated nucleated cell counts. Using immunoSEQ multiplex PCR, the repertoire was profiled, and TCRdb retains in-frame clones only, with some absent. D and trimming come from the DNA, and the V and J calls and clone size come from that table. The data hold around 30,000 clones, with more than 70% observed a single time. The chain recombines TRBV10-1 with TRBJ2-3; 7 nucleotides line up with TRBD2. This TCR came from a man aged 80 or over with active or convalescent COVID-19. Sequencing input: peripheral blood. CDR3 protein: CASSESTAGVGDTQYF. The CDR3 coding sequence is TGCGCCAGCAGTGAGTCGACGGCGGGAGTGGGAGATACGCAGTATTTT.